This TCR beta chain was retrieved from a study of regulatory T cells in long-lasting Graves disease. Study-wide context: Newly diagnosed Graves' patients had under 3 months of antithyroid drugs. Study results and caveats: Preferential use of TRBV28, TRBJ1-2 and TRBJ2-5 was seen in persistent disease. Relative to newly diagnosed Graves' patients, persistent ones had lower TCR diversity.

Libraries of TCR beta came from iRepertoire HTBI primers plus Arm-PCR of CDR3 regions. TCRdb redid the calling of the multiplex PCR reads with MiXCR, one entry per CDR3 protein. The sample has 350,000 to 550,000 distinct CDR3 sequences; about 15% are singletons. This clonotype was seen many times. What it recognizes is unknown. As to time point: newly diagnosed GD, antithyroid drugs for less than 3 months. After RNA was extracted from PBMCs, the TCR library was made from it. CDR1 is MNHNS and CDR2 is SASEGT in the germline V gene. This CDR3 spans 15 amino acids. The germline V and J ends were trimmed by 2 bases and 1 base, with 10 bases remaining between them. The sample also formed part of further work on T cells in Graves' hyperthyroidism and ophthalmopathy. That investigation notes: For ophthalmopathy, model prediction preceded onset by a median around 7 months.

The genes are TRBV6-1 and TRBJ2-3, with D possibly TRBD2 on 6 matching bases. Sequencing was performed on peripheral blood mononuclear cells (PBMCs), taken at new diagnosis, from a patient treated with antithyroid drugs. The sequence was obtained from a woman aged 25 to 39 with Graves disease. The CDR3 DNA reads as TGTGCCAGCAGTGAAAGAAGCGGGCGCACAGATACGCAGTATTTT. Protein product: CASSERSGRTDTQYF.